The 25 T cell receptor beta chains presented below share a single source sample, sequenced in a study of shared clonotypes between healthy human individuals. TCRdb's copy holds only in-frame clones and misses some; the assay was immunoSEQ multiplex PCR. The sample includes under 2.5 million clones, about 90% seen only once; the top ten take 0.3% to 0.4%. Sequenced sample: naive CD4+ T cells from PBMCs. Sample subset: CD45RA+ positively selected. These receptors came from a man aged 18 to 30 in good health. Some clones in this sample may be carry-over from other donors' samples.

CDR3: CASRSQGEANYGYTF. CDR3 sequence (DNA): TGTGCCAGCAGGTCCCAGGGGGAGGCTAACTATGGCTACACCTTC. The rearrangement uses TRBV6-5 and TRBJ1-2; TRBD1 matches at 7 bases. J gave up 0 bases and V 6 bases, and 7 bases lay outside the gene matches. This CDR3 is 15 amino acids long. CDR1 is MNHEY and CDR2 is SVGAGI in the germline V gene.

The chain couples TRBV18 to TRBJ2-7; the D gene is possibly TRBD1 (6 bases). The CDR3 covers 14 residues. Trimming removed 3 bases from V and 2 bases from J, with 11 bases in between. Germline CDR1 KGHSH, CDR2 LQKENI. The CDR3 reads CASSPRQETYEQYF. The CDR3 bases are TGTGCCAGCTCACCCAGACAGGAGACCTACGAGCAGTACTTC.

V is TRBV5-5 and J is TRBJ2-2, with TRBD1 matching over 11 bases. V gave up 4 bases and J gave up 4 bases; unmatched junction bases: 6. The CDR3 contains 16 residues. Germline V gene lookup returns CDR1 SGHKS and CDR2 YYEKEE (reference sequence). The CDR3 region is CASSPRTGGGTGELFF. The DNA for the CDR3 is TGTGCCAGCAGCCCTCGGACAGGGGGCGGCACCGGGGAGCTGTTTTTT.

The rearrangement joins TRBV6-5 to TRBJ2-3, with TRBD2 matching 11 bases. The CDR3 contains 12 residues. Germline V gene lookup returns CDR1 MNHEY and CDR2 SVGAGI. J lost 14 bases, V lost 2 bases, and 3 bases had no gene match. The CDR3 region has the DNA TGTGCCAGCAGTTACGCTAGCGGGAGGCCGTATTTT. The encoded protein is CASSYASGRPYF.

The gene calls are TRBV19 and TRBJ2-3; 10 positions agree with TRBD2. The trim removed 6 bases at V and 4 bases at J, leaving 7 bases unmatched. Germline V gives CDR1 LNHDA, CDR2 SQIVND (reference sequence). There are 15 residues in the CDR3. The CDR3 region has the DNA TGTGCCAGTAGAAGCGGGAGGGCCGGTGCAGATACGCAGTATTTT. It codes for CASRSGRAGADTQYF.

This clone appeared a few times. The chain combines TRBV29-1 with TRBJ1-5; D not certain. Deletions cut 0 bases from V and 4 bases from J, with 7 bases between. The germline V gene has CDR1 SQVTM and CDR2 ANQGSEA. This CDR3 has 13 amino acids. The CDR3 spells CSVEEGRNQPQHF. In nucleotides, the CDR3 is TGCAGCGTTGAAGAGGGCAGAAATCAGCCCCAGCATTTT.

This sequence joins TRBV4-3 and TRBJ2-1; 10 nucleotides agree with TRBD2. The length of the CDR3 is 16 residues. The V segment lost 0 bases and the J segment 3 bases; nucleotides outside the gene matches: 2. Germline CDR1 reads LGHNA; CDR2 reads YSLEER. The CDR3 DNA follows: TGCGCCAGCAGCCAAGATGGACTAGCGGACTACAATGAGCAGTTCTTC. This codes for CASSQDGLADYNEQFF.

The gene calls are TRBV7-8 and TRBJ2-3; D is unclear. The CDR3 consists of 17 residues. CDR1 and CDR2 from the germline V gene are SGHVS and FQNEAQ. The V gene lost 4 bases and the J gene lost 2 bases, with 19 bases spanning the gap. DNA of the CDR3: TGTGCCAGCAGCTCCACCCGGTGGAAGCTGAACACAGATACGCAGTATTTT. Translation: CASSSTRWKLNTDTQYF.

The gene calls are TRBV27 and TRBJ2-1; TRBD2 might be the D (5 bases). This CDR3 comprises 14 residues. CDR1 MNHEY and CDR2 SMNVEV come from the germline V gene (reference sequence). V lost 4 bases and J 4 bases, leaving 11 bases between the germline ends. In nucleotides, the CDR3 is TGTGCCAGCAGTTCTAGCCCTATTTACAATGAGCAGTTCTTC. This translates into CASSSSPIYNEQFF.

The V and J genes are TRBV11-2 and TRBJ2-7, with TRBD1 matching 7 bases. This CDR3 is built from 16 residues. J lost 7 bases, V lost 4 bases, and 16 bases had no gene match. Germline V CDR1 and CDR2: SGHAT, FQNNGV. CDR3 in amino acids: CASSSLMRQGPLEQYF. The CDR3 DNA sequence: TGTGCCAGCAGCTCACTTATGAGACAGGGCCCCTTGGAGCAGTACTTC.

With regard to this clone: This CDR3 is also generated by other DNA sequences in the sample. This sequence joins TRBV28 and TRBJ1-1; D ambiguous. The germline V gene encodes CDR1 MDHEN and CDR2 SYDVKM. This CDR3 has 14 residues. V lost 6 bases and J 0 bases, leaving 11 bases between the germline ends. CDR3 nucleotide sequence: TGTGCCAGCAGCCCACGGGCATTGAACACTGAAGCTTTCTTT. The encoded protein is CASSPRALNTEAFF.

The V gene is TRBV9, the J gene TRBJ2-1, with 8 bases identical to TRBD2. Germline lookup yields CDR1 SGDLS and CDR2 YYNGEE. Trimming cost V 2 bases and J 0 bases; bases outside gene matches: 7. The CDR3 has 17 residues. CDR3 nucleotides: TGTGCCAGCAGCGTTGCTAGCGGGCTTAGCTCCTACAATGAGCAGTTCTTC. It translates to CASSVASGLSSYNEQFF.

The chain combines TRBV18 with TRBJ2-2; 7 bases are a match to TRBD2. CDR1 is KGHSH, CDR2 LQKENI, per germline. This CDR3 is 16 amino acids long. The V and J ends lost 3 bases and 1 base, in that order; junction bases with no gene match: 5. The CDR3 is CASSPDLAENTGELFF. The CDR3, as DNA: TGTGCCAGCTCACCCGATCTAGCGGAGAACACCGGGGAGCTGTTTTTT.

The chain uses TRBV6-6 and TRBJ1-1; tentative D call: TRBD1 (5 bases). Germline-derived CDR1 and CDR2 are MNHNY and SVGAGI (reference sequence). The V and J ends lost 4 bases and 1 base respectively, with 7 bases between them. The CDR3 has 13 residues. The CDR3 DNA sequence: TGTGCCAGCAGTTCTACAGGGAACACTGAAGCTTTCTTT. Its translation is CASSSTGNTEAFF.

This clone was found once. The chain recombines TRBV5-4 with TRBJ2-2; 8 bases map to TRBD1. Looked up from germline, CDR1 is SGHNT and CDR2 is YYREEE (reference sequence). Trimming removed 3 bases from V and 7 bases from J; junction bases left unmatched: 5. This CDR3 region has 14 residues. The CDR3 region is CASSSDRVNGELFF. The CDR3 DNA reads TGTGCCAGCAGCTCGGACAGGGTGAACGGGGAGCTGTTTTTT.

The chain combines TRBV27 with TRBJ2-2, with D hard to call. With 3 bases removed from V and 3 bases from J, the gap between germline ends came to 5 bases. From germline, CDR1 is MNHEY and CDR2 SMNVEV (reference sequence). The CDR3 consists of 13 residues. This CDR3 is CASSFPDTGELFF. The CDR3 DNA is TGTGCCAGCAGTTTCCCTGACACCGGGGAGCTGTTTTTT.

V is TRBV4-1 and J is TRBJ2-7; 7 nucleotides agree with TRBD2. Germline lookup yields CDR1 MGHRA and CDR2 YSYEKL. Unmatched junction bases numbered 6, after V lost 2 bases and J lost 2 bases. The CDR3 runs 15 residues. CDR3 DNA: TGCGCCAGCAGCCAATTGGAAGCGGGAACCTACGAGCAGTACTTC. It translates to CASSQLEAGTYEQYF.

This sequence joins TRBV5-1 and TRBJ2-7; D perhaps matches TRBD1 (6 bases). Germline V gene lookup returns CDR1 SGHRS and CDR2 YFSETQ. V was clipped by 0 bases and J by 2 bases, with 12 bases between them. CDR3 size: 15 residues. The CDR3, as DNA: TGCGCCAGCAGCTTGGTAGGACAGCATCCCTACGAGCAGTACTTC. This codes for CASSLVGQHPYEQYF.

The chain combines TRBV7-3 with TRBJ2-5; TRBD1 matches 8 bases. V lost 5 bases and J lost 5; bases outside the gene matches: 4. The CDR3 loop spans 13 amino acids. CDR1 and CDR2 (germline): SGHTA, FQGTGA. CDR3 amino acids: CASSPRGRETQYF. The CDR3 bases are TGTGCCAGCAGCCCCAGGGGGCGGGAGACCCAGTACTTC.

As for this clone: Other DNA sequences in this sample translate to the same CDR3. The chain links TRBV19 to TRBJ2-7; 11 bases match TRBD2. The germline V gene has CDR1 LNHDA and CDR2 SQIVND (reference sequence). V lost 3 bases to trimming and J lost 0 bases; unmatched junction nucleotides: 7. The CDR3 totals 17 residues. The CDR3 loop is CASSIGLAGRSSYEQYF. The CDR3 DNA sequence: TGTGCCAGTAGTATCGGACTAGCGGGCCGCAGCTCCTACGAGCAGTACTTC.

The chain uses TRBV27 and TRBJ2-1; 11 bases agree with TRBD2. CDR1 and CDR2 from the germline V gene are MNHEY and SMNVEV (reference sequence). The CDR3 is 16 residues long. V was clipped by 5 bases and J by 3 bases; unmatched bases: 6. The CDR3 DNA follows: TGTGCCAGCAGTACGCTAGCGGGAGGTCGCTACAATGAGCAGTTCTTC. Translated, it gives CASSTLAGGRYNEQFF.

A remark on this clone: Other DNA sequences in the sample encode the same CDR3. This chain joins TRBV20-1 and TRBJ2-7; no firm D call. The V and J ends lost 6 bases and 4 bases respectively, with 7 bases between them. CDR1 DFQATT and CDR2 SNEGSKA come from the germline V gene (reference sequence). The CDR3 is made up of 10 amino acids. The CDR3 DNA sequence: TGCAGTGCAATCTTATACGAGCAGTACTTC. Encoded protein: CSAILYEQYF.

The chain has TRBV5-1 and TRBJ2-1; 8 bases fit TRBD1. V shed 0 bases, J shed 8 bases, and the junction held 4 bases outside the gene matches. Germline lookup yields CDR1 SGHRS and CDR2 YFSETQ. This CDR3 contains 14 residues. The CDR3 DNA sequence: TGCGCCAGCAGCTTGGACAGGGGGGTTGATGAGCAGTTCTTC. As protein: CASSLDRGVDEQFF.

To note about this clone: Other DNA sequences in the sample encode the same CDR3. This chain joins TRBV5-1 and TRBJ1-1; TRBD1 matches 8 bases. The length of the CDR3 is 14 residues. The V gene end was trimmed by 4 bases and the J gene end by 5 bases; junction bases not matched to a gene: 7. CDR1 is SGHRS and CDR2 is YFSETQ in the germline V gene. Written as DNA, the CDR3 is TGCGCCAGCAGCCCAGACAGGGGAAGGACTGAAGCTTTCTTT. Amino acid sequence: CASSPDRGRTEAFF.

The chain is built from TRBV20-1 and TRBJ2-5; D call uncertain. Germline lookup yields CDR1 DFQATT and CDR2 SNEGSKA (reference sequence). V was clipped by 5 bases and J by 3 bases, with 7 bases between them. This CDR3 has 11 amino acids. The CDR3: CSAVVEETQYF. CDR3 in DNA: TGCAGTGCTGTAGTTGAAGAGACCCAGTACTTC.